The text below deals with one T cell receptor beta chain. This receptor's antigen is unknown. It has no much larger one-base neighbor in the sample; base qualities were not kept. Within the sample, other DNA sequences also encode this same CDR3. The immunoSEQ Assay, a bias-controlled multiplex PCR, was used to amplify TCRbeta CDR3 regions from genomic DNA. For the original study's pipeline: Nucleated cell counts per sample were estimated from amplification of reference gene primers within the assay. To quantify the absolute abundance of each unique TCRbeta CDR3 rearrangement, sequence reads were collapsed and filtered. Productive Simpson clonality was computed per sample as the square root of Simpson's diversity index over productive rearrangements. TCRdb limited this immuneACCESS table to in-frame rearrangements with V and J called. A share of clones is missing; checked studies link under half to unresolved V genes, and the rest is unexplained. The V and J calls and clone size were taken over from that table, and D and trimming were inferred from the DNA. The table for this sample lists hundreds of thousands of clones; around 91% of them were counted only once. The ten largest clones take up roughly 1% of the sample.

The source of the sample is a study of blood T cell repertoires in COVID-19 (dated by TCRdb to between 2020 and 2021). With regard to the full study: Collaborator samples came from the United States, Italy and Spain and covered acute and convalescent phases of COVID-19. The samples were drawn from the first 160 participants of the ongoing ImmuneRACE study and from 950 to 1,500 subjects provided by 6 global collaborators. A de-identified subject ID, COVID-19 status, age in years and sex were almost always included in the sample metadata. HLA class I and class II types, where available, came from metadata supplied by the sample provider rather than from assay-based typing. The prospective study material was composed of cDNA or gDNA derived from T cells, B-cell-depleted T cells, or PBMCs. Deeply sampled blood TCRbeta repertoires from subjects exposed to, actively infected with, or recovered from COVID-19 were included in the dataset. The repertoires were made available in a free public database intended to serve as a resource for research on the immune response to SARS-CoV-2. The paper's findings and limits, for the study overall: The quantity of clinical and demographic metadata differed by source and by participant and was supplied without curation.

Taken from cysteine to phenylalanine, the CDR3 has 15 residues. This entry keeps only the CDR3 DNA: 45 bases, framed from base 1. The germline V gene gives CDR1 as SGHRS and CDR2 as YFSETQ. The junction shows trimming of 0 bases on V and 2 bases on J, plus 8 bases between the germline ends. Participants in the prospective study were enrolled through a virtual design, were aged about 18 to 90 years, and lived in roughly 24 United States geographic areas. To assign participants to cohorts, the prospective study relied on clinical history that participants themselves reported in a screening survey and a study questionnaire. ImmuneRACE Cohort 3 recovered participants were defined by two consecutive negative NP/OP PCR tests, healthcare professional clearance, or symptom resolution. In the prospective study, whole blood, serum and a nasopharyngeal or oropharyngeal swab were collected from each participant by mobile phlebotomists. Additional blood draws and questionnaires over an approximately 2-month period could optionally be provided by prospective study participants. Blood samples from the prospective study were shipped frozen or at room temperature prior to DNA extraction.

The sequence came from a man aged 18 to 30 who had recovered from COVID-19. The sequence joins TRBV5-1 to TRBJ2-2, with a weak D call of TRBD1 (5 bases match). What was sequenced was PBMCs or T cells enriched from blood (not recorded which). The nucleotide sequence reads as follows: TGCGCCAGCAGCTTGGGGACAACTAACACCGGGGAGCTGTTTTTT. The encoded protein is CASSLGTTNTGELFF.